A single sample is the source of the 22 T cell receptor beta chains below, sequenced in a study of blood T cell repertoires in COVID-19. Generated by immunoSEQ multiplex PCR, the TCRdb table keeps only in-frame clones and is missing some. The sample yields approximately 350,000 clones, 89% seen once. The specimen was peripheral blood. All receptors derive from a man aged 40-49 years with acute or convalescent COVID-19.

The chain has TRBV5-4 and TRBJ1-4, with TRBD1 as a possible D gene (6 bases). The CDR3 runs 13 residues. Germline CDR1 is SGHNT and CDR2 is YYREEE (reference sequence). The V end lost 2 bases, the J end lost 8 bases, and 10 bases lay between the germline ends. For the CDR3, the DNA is TGTGCCAGCAGCTTACAGGGAAGCGAAAAACTGTTTTTT. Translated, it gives CASSLQGSEKLFF.

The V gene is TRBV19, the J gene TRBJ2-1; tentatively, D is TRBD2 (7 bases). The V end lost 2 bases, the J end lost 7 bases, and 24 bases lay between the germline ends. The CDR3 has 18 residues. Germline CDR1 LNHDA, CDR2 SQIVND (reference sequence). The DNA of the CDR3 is TGTGCCAGTAGTATAAGGGGGGGTGGGGACTACGCCCCAAATGAGCAGTTCTTC. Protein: CASSIRGGGDYAPNEQFF.

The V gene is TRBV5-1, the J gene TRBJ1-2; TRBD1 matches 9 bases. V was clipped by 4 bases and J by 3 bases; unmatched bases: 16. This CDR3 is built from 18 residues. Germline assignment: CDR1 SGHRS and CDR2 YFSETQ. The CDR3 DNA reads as TGCGCCAGCAGCCTGGATCTTTGGGACAGGGATCGTGACTATGGCTACACCTTC. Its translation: CASSLDLWDRDRDYGYTF.

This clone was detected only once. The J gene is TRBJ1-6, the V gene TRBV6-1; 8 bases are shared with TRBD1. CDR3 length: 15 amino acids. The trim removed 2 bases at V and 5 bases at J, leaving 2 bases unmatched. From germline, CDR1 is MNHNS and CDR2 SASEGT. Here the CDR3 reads CASSEIQGDNSPLHF. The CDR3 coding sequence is TGTGCCAGCAGTGAAATACAGGGGGATAATTCACCCCTCCACTTT.

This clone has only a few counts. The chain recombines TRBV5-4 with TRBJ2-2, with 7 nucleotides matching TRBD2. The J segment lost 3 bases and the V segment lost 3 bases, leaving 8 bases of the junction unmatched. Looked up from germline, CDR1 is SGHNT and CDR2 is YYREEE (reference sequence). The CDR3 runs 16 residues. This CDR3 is CASSSLAGADTGELFF. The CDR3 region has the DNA TGTGCCAGCAGCTCTTTGGCGGGAGCGGACACCGGGGAGCTGTTTTTT.

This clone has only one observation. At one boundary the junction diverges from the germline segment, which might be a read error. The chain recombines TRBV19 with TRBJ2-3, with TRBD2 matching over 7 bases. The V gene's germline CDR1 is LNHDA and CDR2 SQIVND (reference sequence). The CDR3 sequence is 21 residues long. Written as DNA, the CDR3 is TGTGCCAGTAGTGTAGAGTTAACTAGCGACGACATCCAACCGAGCACAGATACGCAGTATTTT. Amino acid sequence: CASSVELTSDDIQPSTDTQYF.

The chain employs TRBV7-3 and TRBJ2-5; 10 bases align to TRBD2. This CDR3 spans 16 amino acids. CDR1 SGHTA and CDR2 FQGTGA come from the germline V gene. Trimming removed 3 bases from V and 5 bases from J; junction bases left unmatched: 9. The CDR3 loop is CASSFSSGSLRETQYF. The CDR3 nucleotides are TGTGCCAGCAGCTTTTCTAGCGGGAGTTTGAGGGAGACCCAGTACTTC.

For the CDR3, the DNA is TGTGCCAGCAGCTCCCGTCCGGGACAAGGCCCCTACGAGCAGTACTTC. Amino acids: CASSSRPGQGPYEQYF. The chain joins TRBV7-9 to TRBJ2-7, with D perhaps matching TRBD1 (6 bases). The CDR3 covers 16 residues. Germline V gene sequence: CDR1 SEHNR, CDR2 FQNEAQ (reference sequence). V was pared by 4 bases and J by 2 bases, with 18 bases between. The full variable domain, in which reference TRBV7-9 and TRBJ2-7 provide the parts outside the CDR3, is DTGVSQNPRHKITKRGQNVTFRCDPISEHNRLYWYRQTLGQGPEFLTYFQNEAQLEKSRLLSDRFSAERPKGSFSTLEIQRTEQGDSAMYLCASSSRPGQGPYEQYFGPGTRLTVT.

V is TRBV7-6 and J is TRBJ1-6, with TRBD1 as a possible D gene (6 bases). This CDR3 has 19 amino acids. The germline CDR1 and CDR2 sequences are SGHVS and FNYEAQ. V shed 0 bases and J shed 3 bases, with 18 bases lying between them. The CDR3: CASSLAPGGGEIYNSPLHF. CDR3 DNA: TGTGCCAGCAGCTTAGCCCCGGGGGGGGGCGAAATCTATAATTCACCCCTCCACTTT.

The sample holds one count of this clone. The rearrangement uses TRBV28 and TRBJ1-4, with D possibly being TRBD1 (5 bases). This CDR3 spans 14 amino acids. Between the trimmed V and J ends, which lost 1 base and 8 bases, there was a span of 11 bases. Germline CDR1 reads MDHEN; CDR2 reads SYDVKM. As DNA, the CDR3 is TGTGCCAGCAGTTTATCGGGGGGGATGGAAAAACTGTTTTTT. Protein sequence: CASSLSGGMEKLFF.

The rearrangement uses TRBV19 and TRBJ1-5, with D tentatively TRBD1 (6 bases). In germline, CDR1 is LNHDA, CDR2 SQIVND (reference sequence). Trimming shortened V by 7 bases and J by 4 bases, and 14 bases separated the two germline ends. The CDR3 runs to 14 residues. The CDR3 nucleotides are TGTGCCAGTACCATGGACAGATCAAATCAGCCCCAGCATTTT. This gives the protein CASTMDRSNQPQHF.

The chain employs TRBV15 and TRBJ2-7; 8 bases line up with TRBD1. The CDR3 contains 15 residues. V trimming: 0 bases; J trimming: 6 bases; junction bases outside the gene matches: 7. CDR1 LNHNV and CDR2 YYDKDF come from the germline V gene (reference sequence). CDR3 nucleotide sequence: TGTGCCACCAGCAGAGAGGGGACAGGAAACACCGAGCAGTACTTC. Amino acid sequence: CATSREGTGNTEQYF.

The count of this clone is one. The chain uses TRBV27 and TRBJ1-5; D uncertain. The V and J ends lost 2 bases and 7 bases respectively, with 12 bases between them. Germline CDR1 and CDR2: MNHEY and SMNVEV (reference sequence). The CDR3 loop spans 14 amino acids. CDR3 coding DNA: TGTGCCAGCAGTTTAGGGAGGGCTGTCCAGCCCCAGCATTTT. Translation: CASSLGRAVQPQHF.

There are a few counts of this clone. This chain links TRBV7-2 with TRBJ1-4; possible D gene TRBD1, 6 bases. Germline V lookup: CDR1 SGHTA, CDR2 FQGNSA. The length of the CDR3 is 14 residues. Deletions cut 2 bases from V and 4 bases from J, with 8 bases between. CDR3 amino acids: CASSLQGINEKLFF. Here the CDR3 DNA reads TGTGCCAGCAGCTTACAGGGGATTAATGAAAAACTGTTTTTT.

CDR3 DNA sequence: TGCGCCAGCAGCCAAGAGGTAGGGGATGAGCAGTTCTTC. Its translation: CASSQEVGDEQFF. The chain combines TRBV4-1 with TRBJ2-1, with a weak D call TRBD1 (5 bases). V was cut by 0 bases and J by 8 bases, with 8 bases left in between. Germline CDR1 and CDR2: MGHRA and YSYEKL. The CDR3 totals 13 residues.

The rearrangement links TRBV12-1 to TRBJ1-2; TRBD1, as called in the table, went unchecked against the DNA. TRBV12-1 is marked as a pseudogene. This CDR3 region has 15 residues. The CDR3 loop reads CASRDRDITRYGYTF. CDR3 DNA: TGTGCCAGCCGCGACCGGGACATTACCCGCTATGGCTACACCTTC.

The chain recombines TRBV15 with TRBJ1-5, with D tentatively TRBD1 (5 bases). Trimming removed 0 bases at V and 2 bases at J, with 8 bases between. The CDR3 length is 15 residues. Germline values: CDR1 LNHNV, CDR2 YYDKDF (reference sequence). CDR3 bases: TGTGCCACCAGCAGAGAAGGGGCCCGCAATCAGCCCCAGCATTTT. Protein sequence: CATSREGARNQPQHF.

CDR3 amino acids: CASSFAQGGTGAPYEQFF. The CDR3 nucleotides are TGTGCCAGCAGTTTCGCCCAGGGGGGGACAGGGGCCCCCTATGAGCAGTTCTTC. The genes are TRBV27 and TRBJ2-1, with 10 bases fitting TRBD1. V lost 3 bases and J lost 8; bases outside the gene matches: 16. Germline V gene sequence: CDR1 MNHEY, CDR2 SMNVEV (reference sequence). The length of the CDR3 is 18 residues.

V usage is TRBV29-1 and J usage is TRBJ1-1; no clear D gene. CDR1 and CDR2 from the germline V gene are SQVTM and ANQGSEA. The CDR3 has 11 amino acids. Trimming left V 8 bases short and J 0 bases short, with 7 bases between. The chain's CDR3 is CSTHLNTEAFF. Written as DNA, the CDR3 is TGCAGCACCCACTTGAACACTGAAGCTTTCTTT.

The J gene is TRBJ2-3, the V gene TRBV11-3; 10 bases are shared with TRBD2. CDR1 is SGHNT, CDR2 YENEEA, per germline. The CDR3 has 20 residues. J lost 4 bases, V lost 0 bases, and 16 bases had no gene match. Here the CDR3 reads CASSLEEGILIAGGSDTQYF. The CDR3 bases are TGTGCCAGCAGCTTAGAGGAGGGAATCCTAATAGCGGGAGGTTCAGATACGCAGTATTTT.

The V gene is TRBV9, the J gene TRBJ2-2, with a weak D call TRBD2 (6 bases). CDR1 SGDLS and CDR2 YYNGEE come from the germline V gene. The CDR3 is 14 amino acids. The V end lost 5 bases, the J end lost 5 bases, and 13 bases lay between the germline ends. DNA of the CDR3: TGTGCCAGCAGTGGGGGAGGAAATACCGGGGAGCTGTTTTTT. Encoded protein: CASSGGGNTGELFF.

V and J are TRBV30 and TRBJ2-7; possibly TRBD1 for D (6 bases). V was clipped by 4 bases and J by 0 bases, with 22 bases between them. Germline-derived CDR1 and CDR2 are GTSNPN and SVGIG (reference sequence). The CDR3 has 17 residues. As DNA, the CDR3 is TGTGCCTGGACCGCCATCAATTGGCAGGGGATCTCCTACGAGCAGTACTTC. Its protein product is CAWTAINWQGISYEQYF.